The 10 T cell receptor beta chains listed next were all sequenced from one sample in a study of blood T cell repertoires in COVID-19. Libraries were prepared by immunoSEQ multiplex PCR; TCRdb keeps only in-frame clonotypes and omits some of them. Here the sample spans 200,000 to 250,000 clones, approximately 80% being singletons. Sequencing input: peripheral blood. These receptor sequences come from a woman of 80 years or more with COVID-19, enrolled during active disease.

Only one count was recorded for this clone. The rearrangement links TRBV28 to TRBJ2-7; TRBD2 is a possible D gene (5 bases). Germline V gene lookup returns CDR1 MDHEN and CDR2 SYDVKM. Between the trimmed V and J ends, which lost 6 bases and 6 bases, there was a span of 18 bases. The CDR3 sequence is 14 residues long. The CDR3: CASRGEGRVGEQYF. As DNA, the CDR3 is TGTGCCAGCAGAGGCGAGGGCCGGGTCGGCGAGCAGTACTTC.

This chain uses TRBV6-5 with TRBJ1-5; 8 bases fit TRBD1. V shed 2 bases and J 6 bases; nucleotides not matched to a gene: 6. This CDR3 is 15 amino acids long. Germline loops: CDR1 MNHEY, CDR2 SVGAGI. CDR3 amino acids: CASSYRTGWGQPQHF. The CDR3 DNA reads as TGTGCCAGCAGTTACCGGACAGGGTGGGGTCAGCCCCAGCATTTT.

This chain connects TRBV11-2 to TRBJ2-7, with TRBD1 matching over 8 bases. This CDR3 has 14 residues. The V gene's germline CDR1 is SGHAT and CDR2 FQNNGV. J gave up 3 bases and V 5 bases, and 6 bases lay outside the gene matches. CDR3 amino acids: CASSPRTGSYEQYF. CDR3 DNA: TGTGCCAGCAGCCCACGGACAGGGAGCTACGAGCAGTACTTC.

The CDR3 DNA is TGTGCCAGCAGCCCCCAATCCACAGAGTACTATGGCTACACCTTC. Its translation: CASSPQSTEYYGYTF. The rearrangement joins TRBV3-1 (or the pseudogene TRBV3-2) to TRBJ1-2; D remains unclear. The CDR3 length is 15 residues. With 4 bases removed from V and 3 bases from J, the gap between germline ends came to 15 bases. CDR1 is LGHDT and CDR2 is YNNKEL in the germline V gene (reference sequence).

This chain connects TRBV10-3 to TRBJ1-3; D gene unclear. This CDR3 region has 16 residues. Looked up from germline, CDR1 is ENHRY and CDR2 is SYGVKD. V was clipped by 6 bases and J by 4 bases, with 19 bases between them. CDR3 in amino acids: CAISTPSGGGGNTIYF. CDR3 in DNA: TGTGCCATCAGCACACCCTCAGGAGGTGGGGGAAACACCATATATTTT.

The chain has TRBV7-2 and TRBJ2-1; 7 nucleotides match TRBD2. The germline CDR1 and CDR2 sequences are SGHTA and FQGNSA. V shed 1 base and J 10 bases; nucleotides not matched to a gene: 7. The length of the CDR3 is 14 residues. As DNA, the CDR3 is TGTGCCAGCAGCTTAGAGACTAGCTTACGAGAGCAGTTCTTC. Translated, it gives CASSLETSLREQFF. Using reference TRBV7-2 and TRBJ2-1 for the parts outside the CDR3, the full variable domain is GAGVSQSPSNKVTEKGKDVELRCDPISGHTALYWYRQSLGQGLEFLIYFQGNSAPDKSGLPSDRFSAERTGGSVSTLTIQRTQQEDSAVYLCASSLETSLREQFFGPGTRLTVL.

This CDR3 is CATSREGLAIFGEQFF. The CDR3 DNA sequence: TGTGCCACCAGCAGAGAGGGTCTAGCGATTTTCGGTGAGCAGTTCTTC. J is TRBJ2-1 and V is TRBV15; the D gene is possibly TRBD2 (6 bases). Trimming took off 0 bases at V and 9 bases at J, with 18 bases between the two ends. The germline CDR1 and CDR2 sequences are LNHNV and YYDKDF (reference sequence). The CDR3 is made up of 16 amino acids.

This sequence joins TRBV19 and TRBJ1-5; no firm D call. With 1 base removed from V and 3 bases from J, the gap between germline ends came to 10 bases. Germline V gives CDR1 LNHDA, CDR2 SQIVND (reference sequence). This CDR3 contains 15 residues. In nucleotides, the CDR3 is TGTGCCAGTAGTATAGCCACAGCTAACAATCAGCCCCAGCATTTT. Translation gives CASSIATANNQPQHF.

CDR3 sequence: CASSQVLGGNEQFF. CDR3 DNA sequence: TGTGCCAGCAGCCAAGTTCTCGGTGGCAATGAGCAGTTCTTC. The J gene is TRBJ2-1, the V gene TRBV3-1 (or the pseudogene TRBV3-2); D is uncertain. V was trimmed by 1 base and J by 6 bases, leaving 10 bases between them. The CDR3 has 14 residues. Germline CDR1 reads LGHDT; CDR2 reads YNNKEL (reference sequence).

The V call is TRBV14, the J call TRBJ1-1; 8 nucleotides align to TRBD1. CDR1 and CDR2 (germline): SGHDN, FVKESK. There are 17 residues in the CDR3. The V gene end was trimmed by 0 bases and the J gene end by 3 bases; junction bases not matched to a gene: 9. CDR3 residues: CASSQEGGRGRYTEAFF. CDR3 DNA: TGTGCCAGCAGCCAAGAGGGTGGCAGGGGGCGGTACACTGAAGCTTTCTTT.